The source of this TCR beta chain is a study of neurological immune-mediated disorders. TCRdb recomputed calls from the 5' RACE reads with MiXCR, one row per CDR3 protein. The sample has some 20,000 distinct CDR3 sequences, approximately 14% seen once. CDR3 length: 13 amino acids. Germline assignment: CDR1 MNHEY and CDR2 SVGEGT. The V gene lost 6 bases and the J gene lost 0 bases, with 3 bases spanning the gap. This clonotype is labeled medium-sized. The chain is built from TRBV6-2 or TRBV6-3 and TRBJ1-6, with D unclear. The sequence was obtained from a woman aged 55-69 years with HTLV-1-associated myelopathy (HAM/TSP). Sequenced sample: CD4+ T cells from blood. In DNA form, the CDR3 reads TGTGCCAGCAGCGTCTCCTATAATTCACCCCTCCACTTT. Protein: CASSVSYNSPLHF.